This TCR beta chain was profiled in a study of T cell changes during pregnancy in multiple sclerosis. This clone was seen a single time. The CDR3 has 15 amino acids. Per germline, CDR1 SEHNR and CDR2 FQNEAQ (reference sequence). The trim removed 0 bases at V and 9 bases at J, leaving 4 bases unmatched. Assay used: immunoSEQ multiplex PCR; TCRdb lists only in-frame clones, some missing. Here the sample spans approximately 34,000 clones, about 90% being singletons. The rearrangement links TRBV7-9 to TRBJ2-1; TRBD1 matches at 11 bases. The starting material was CD8+ T cells from peripheral blood mononuclear cells, obtained after pregnancy. The TCR comes from a female donor with multiple sclerosis, enrolled in a pregnancy study. CDR3: CASSLAGTGGVEQFF. The CDR3 nucleotides are TGTGCCAGCAGCTTAGCCGGGACAGGGGGGGTTGAGCAGTTCTTC.